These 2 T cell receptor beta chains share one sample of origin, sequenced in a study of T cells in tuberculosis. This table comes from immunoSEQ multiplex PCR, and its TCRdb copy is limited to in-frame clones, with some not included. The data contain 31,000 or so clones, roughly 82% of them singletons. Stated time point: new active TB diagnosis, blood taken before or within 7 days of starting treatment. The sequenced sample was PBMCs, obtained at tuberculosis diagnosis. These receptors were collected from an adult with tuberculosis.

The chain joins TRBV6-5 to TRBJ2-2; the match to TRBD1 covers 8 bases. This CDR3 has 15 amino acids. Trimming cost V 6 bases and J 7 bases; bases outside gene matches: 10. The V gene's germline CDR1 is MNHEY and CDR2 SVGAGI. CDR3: CASSPRQGASGELFF. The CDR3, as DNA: TGTGCCAGCAGCCCTCGGCAGGGGGCGAGCGGGGAGCTGTTTTTT.

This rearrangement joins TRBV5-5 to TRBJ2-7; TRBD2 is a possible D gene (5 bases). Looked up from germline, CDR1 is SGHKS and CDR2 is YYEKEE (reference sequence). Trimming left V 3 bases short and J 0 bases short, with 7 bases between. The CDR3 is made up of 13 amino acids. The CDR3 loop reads CASSSGNSYEQYF. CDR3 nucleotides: TGTGCCAGCAGCTCCGGGAACTCCTACGAGCAGTACTTC.